The TCR beta chain described here comes from a study of blood T cell repertoires in COVID-19. Overall study context: PBMCs, B-cell-depleted T cells, or T cells were the source of the cDNA or gDNA that made up the material.

Measured with immunoSEQ multiplex PCR; TCRdb has only the in-frame clones, and not every one. The table shows 200,000 to 250,000 clones, with 70% to 85% occurring only once. There are 15 residues in the CDR3. Per the germline V gene, CDR1 is KGHSH and CDR2 is LQKENI. Trimming stripped 6 bases from V and 4 bases from J, with 18 bases between. Clinical history as reported by participants underpinned cohort assignment. The chain joins TRBV18 to TRBJ1-2; possible D gene TRBD1, 6 bases. The source material was PBMCs or T cells enriched from blood (not recorded which). This sequence originates from a woman aged 60-70 years who had recovered from COVID-19. CDR3 sequence (DNA): TGTGCCAGCTCGTTTCGGCCCGAACAGGGCTATGGCTACACCTTC. Protein product: CASSFRPEQGYGYTF.